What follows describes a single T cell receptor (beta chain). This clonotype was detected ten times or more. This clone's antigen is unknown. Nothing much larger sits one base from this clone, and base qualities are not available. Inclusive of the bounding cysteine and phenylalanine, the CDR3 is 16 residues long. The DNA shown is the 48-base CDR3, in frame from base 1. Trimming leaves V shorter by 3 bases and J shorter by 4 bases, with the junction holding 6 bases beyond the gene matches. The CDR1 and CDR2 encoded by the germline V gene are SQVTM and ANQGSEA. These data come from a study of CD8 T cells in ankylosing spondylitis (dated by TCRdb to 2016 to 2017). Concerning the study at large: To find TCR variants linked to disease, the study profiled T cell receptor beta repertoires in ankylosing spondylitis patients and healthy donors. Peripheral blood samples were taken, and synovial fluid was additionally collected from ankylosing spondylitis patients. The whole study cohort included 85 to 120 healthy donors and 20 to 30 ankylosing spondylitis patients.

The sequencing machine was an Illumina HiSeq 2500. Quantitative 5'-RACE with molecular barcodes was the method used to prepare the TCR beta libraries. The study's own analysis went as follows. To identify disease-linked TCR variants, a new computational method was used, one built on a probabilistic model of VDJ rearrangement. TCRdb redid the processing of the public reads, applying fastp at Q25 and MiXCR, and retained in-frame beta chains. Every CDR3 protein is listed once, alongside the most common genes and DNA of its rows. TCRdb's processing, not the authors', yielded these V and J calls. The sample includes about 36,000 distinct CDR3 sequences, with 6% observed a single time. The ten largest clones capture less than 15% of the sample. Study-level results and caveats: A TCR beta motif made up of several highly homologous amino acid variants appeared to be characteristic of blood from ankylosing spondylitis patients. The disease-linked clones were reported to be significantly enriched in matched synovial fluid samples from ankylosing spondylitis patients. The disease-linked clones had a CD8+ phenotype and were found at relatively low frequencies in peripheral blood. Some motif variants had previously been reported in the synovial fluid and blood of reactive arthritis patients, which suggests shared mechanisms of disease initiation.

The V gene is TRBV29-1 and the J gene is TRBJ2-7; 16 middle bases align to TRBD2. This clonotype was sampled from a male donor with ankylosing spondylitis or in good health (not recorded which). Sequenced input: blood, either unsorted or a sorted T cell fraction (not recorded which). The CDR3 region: CSVEGLAGGYPYEQYF. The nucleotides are TGCAGCGTTGAGGGACTAGCGGGAGGGTACCCGTACGAGCAGTACTTC.